Below, one T cell receptor beta chain is given with its context. Trimming cost V 5 bases and J 2 bases, with 10 bases left between them. This CDR3 region has 15 residues. Germline CDR1 reads SGHDN; CDR2 reads FVKESK. The data belong to a study of blood T cells in healthy people across ages. A sample-barcoded 5' primer and a J-beta primer mix were used in a second PCR of roughly 7 to 11 cycles. TCRdb reprocessed the 5' RACE reads via MiXCR and lists one record per CDR3 protein. The profile shows around 1,500,000 distinct CDR3 sequences, 42% of them singletons. The chain joins TRBV14 to TRBJ2-6, with D perhaps being TRBD1 or TRBD2 (5 bases each). This receptor was taken from a woman aged 18-30 years in good health. The source material was blood. CDR3 DNA: TGTGCCAGCAGCACTATGGGGGCTGGGGCCAACGTCCTGACTTTC. Its translation: CASSTMGAGANVLTF.